This T cell receptor (beta chain) was sequenced for a study of regulatory T cells in long-lasting Graves disease. Time point: newly diagnosed GD, antithyroid drugs for less than 3 months. PBMC-derived RNA was used for the TCR library. Library construction for TCR beta used iRepertoire HTBI primers and Arm-PCR of CDR3 regions. TCRdb processed the multiplex PCR reads anew with MiXCR; each CDR3 protein has one entry. The profile covers roughly 610,000 distinct CDR3 sequences, with approximately 16% appearing a single time and around 13% taken by the ten largest. The V gene's germline CDR1 is SNHLY and CDR2 FYNNEI. The CDR3 extends over 14 amino acids. The V end lost 2 bases, the J end lost 7 bases, and 11 bases lay between the germline ends. These sequences were also reported in another study, on T cells in Graves' hyperthyroidism and ophthalmopathy.

The TCR was taken from a young man with Graves disease. The source was peripheral blood mononuclear cells (PBMCs), collected at new diagnosis, from a patient treated with antithyroid drugs. V and J are TRBV2 and TRBJ1-4; D not resolved. The CDR3 nucleotides are TGTGCCAGCAGTGAACGAAGGAAAGGTGAAAAACTGTTTTTT. This sequence encodes CASSERRKGEKLFF.